This T cell receptor beta chain was sequenced during a study of regulatory T cells in long-lasting Graves disease. Study information: More than 5 years of antithyroid drugs with positive TSH receptor antibodies defined persistent Graves' disease. General study results and limits: Repertoires from persistent disease leaned toward TRBV28, TRBJ1-2 and TRBJ2-5.

The CDR3 loop spans 11 amino acids. From germline, CDR1 is MDHEN and CDR2 SYDVKM. Trimming took 11 bases from V and 2 from J, leaving 9 bases between them. Regarding time point: persistent/refractory GD, antithyroid drugs over 5 years with positive TRAb. Researchers made the TCR library from RNA that was extracted from PBMCs. Of note for this clonotype: Its antigen is not identified.

Both iRepertoire HTBI primers and Arm-PCR of CDR3 regions were used to build the TCR beta libraries. From the multiplex PCR reads, TCRdb called clonotypes with MiXCR, one entry per CDR3 protein. Among more than 650,000 distinct CDR3 sequences listed, 30% were seen once. The chain has TRBV28 and TRBJ1-2; D remains ambiguous. The material sequenced was peripheral blood mononuclear cells (PBMCs), taken when the disease was refractory, from a patient treated with antithyroid drugs. The source is a female donor with Graves disease. The CDR3 nucleotides read TGTGCCGCCAGTTCAAACTATGGCTACACCTTC. Its protein product is CAASSNYGYTF.